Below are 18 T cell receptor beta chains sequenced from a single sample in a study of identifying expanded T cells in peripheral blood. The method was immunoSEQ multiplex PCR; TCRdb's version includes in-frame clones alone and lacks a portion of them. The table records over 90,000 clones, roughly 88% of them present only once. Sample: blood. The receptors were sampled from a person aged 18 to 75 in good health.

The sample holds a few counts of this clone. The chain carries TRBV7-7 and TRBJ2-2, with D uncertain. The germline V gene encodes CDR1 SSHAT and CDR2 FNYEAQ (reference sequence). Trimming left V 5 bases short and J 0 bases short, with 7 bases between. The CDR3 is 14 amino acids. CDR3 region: CASSREANTGELFF. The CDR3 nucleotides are TGTGCCAGCAGCCGAGAAGCGAACACCGGGGAGCTGTTTTTT.

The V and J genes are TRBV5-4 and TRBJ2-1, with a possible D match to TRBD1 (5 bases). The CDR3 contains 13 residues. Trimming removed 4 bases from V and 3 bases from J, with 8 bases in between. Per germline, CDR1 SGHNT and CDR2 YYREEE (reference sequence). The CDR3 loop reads CASSPGHYNEQFF. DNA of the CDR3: TGTGCCAGCAGCCCCGGACACTACAATGAGCAGTTCTTC.

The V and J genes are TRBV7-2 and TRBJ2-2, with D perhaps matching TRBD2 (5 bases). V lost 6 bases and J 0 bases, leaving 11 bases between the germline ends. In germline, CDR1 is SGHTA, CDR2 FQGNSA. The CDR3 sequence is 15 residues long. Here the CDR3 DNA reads TGTGCCAGCAGTCCCCTAGCCTCGAACACCGGGGAGCTGTTTTTT. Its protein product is CASSPLASNTGELFF.

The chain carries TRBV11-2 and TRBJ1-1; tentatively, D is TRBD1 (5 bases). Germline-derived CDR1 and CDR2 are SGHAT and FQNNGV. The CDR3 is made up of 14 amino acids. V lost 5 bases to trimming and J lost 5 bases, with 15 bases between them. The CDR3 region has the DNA TGTGCCAGCAGCGCCCGGACAACGGGAACTGAAGCTTTCTTT. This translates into CASSARTTGTEAFF.

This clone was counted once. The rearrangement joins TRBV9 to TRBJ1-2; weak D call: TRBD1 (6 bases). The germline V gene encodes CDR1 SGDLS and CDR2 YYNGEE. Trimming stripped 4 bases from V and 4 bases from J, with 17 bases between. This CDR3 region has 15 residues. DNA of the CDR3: TGTGCCAGCAGCATGAGACAGGACCCTTCCTATGGCTACACCTTC. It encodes CASSMRQDPSYGYTF.

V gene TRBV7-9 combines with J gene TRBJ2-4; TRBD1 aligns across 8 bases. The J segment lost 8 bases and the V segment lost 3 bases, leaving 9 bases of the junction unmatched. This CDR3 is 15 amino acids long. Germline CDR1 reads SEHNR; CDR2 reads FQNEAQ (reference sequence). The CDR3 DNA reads TGTGCCAGCAGCTTGTGGACAGGGAGGTTGGACATTCAGTACTTC. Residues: CASSLWTGRLDIQYF.

The CDR3 region is CASSLDGLRDQPQHF. The DNA for the CDR3 is TGCGCCAGCAGCTTGGACGGGTTGAGGGACCAGCCCCAGCATTTT. The chain links TRBV5-1 to TRBJ1-5; tentative D call: TRBD1 (5 bases). There are 15 residues in the CDR3. V lost 0 bases to trimming and J lost 7 bases, with 14 bases between them. CDR1 SGHRS and CDR2 YFSETQ come from the germline V gene.

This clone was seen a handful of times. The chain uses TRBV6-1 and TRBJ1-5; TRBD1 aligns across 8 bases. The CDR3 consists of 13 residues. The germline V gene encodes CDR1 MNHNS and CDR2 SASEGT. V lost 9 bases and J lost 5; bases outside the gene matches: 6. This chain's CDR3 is CASTTGAYQPQHF. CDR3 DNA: TGTGCCAGTACGACAGGGGCGTATCAGCCCCAGCATTTT.

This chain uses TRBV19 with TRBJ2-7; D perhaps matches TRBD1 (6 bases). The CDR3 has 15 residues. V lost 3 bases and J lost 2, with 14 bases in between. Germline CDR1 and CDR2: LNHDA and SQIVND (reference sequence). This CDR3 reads CASSIRAGATYEQYF. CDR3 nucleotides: TGTGCCAGTAGTATTCGAGCAGGGGCGACCTACGAGCAGTACTTC.

CDR3 DNA: TGTGCCAGCAGCGTAAATTCCCTTGGGGGCGCTGAAGCTTTCTTT. Amino acids: CASSVNSLGGAEAFF. J is TRBJ1-1 and V is TRBV9; possibly TRBD1 for D (6 bases). The CDR3 consists of 15 residues. Germline assignment: CDR1 SGDLS and CDR2 YYNGEE. Trimming shortened V by 1 base and J by 6 bases, and 16 bases separated the two germline ends.

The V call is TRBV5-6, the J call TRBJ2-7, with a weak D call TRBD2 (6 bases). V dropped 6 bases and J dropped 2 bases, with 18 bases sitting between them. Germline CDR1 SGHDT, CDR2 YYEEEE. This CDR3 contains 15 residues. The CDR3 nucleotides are TGTGCCAGCAACAGGCGTGGAGGGACCCCCTACGAGCAGTACTTC. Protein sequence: CASNRRGGTPYEQYF.

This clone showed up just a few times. CDR3 DNA: TGTGCCAGCAGTTCAGGGGCAGGTGAAAAACTGTTTTTT. Its protein is CASSSGAGEKLFF. The V gene is TRBV25-1, the J gene TRBJ1-4, with a possible D match to TRBD1 (6 bases). V was clipped by 5 bases and J by 7 bases, with 11 bases between them. Germline CDR1 reads MGHDK; CDR2 reads SYGVNS. The CDR3 runs to 13 residues.

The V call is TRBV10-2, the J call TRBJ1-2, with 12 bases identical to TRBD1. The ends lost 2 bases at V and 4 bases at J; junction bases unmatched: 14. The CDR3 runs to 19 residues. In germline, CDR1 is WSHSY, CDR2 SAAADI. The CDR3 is CASSERSGTGGPSGYGYTF. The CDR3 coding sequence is TGCGCCAGCAGTGAGCGATCCGGGACAGGGGGCCCCTCGGGCTATGGCTACACCTTC.

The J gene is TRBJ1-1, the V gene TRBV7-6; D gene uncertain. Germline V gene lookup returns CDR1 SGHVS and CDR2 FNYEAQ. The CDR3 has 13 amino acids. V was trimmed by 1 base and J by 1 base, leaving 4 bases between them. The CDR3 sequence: CASSLGQNTEAFF. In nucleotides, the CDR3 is TGTGCCAGCAGCTTAGGTCAGAACACTGAAGCTTTCTTT.

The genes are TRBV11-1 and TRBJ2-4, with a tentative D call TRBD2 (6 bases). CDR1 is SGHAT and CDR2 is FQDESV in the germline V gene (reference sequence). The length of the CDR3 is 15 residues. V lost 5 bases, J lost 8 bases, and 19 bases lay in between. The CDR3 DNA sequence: TGTGCCAGCAGCCCGAATAGGGACTTTCGGGACATTCAGTACTTC. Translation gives CASSPNRDFRDIQYF.

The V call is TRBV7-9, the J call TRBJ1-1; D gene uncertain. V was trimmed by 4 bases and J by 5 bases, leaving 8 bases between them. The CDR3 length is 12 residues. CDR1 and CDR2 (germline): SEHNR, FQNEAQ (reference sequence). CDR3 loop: CASSYTRTEAFF. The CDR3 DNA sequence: TGTGCCAGCAGCTACACCAGAACTGAAGCTTTCTTT.

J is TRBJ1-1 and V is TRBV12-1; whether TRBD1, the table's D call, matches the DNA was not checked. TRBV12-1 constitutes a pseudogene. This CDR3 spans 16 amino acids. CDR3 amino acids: CASTPTGALGNTEAFF. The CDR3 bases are TGTGCCAGCACCCCGACAGGGGCCCTCGGGAACACTGAAGCTTTCTTT.

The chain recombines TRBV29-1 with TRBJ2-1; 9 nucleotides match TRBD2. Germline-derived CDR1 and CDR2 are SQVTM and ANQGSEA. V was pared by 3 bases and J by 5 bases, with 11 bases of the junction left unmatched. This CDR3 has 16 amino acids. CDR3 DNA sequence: TGCAGCGTTGAGCGAGCGGGAGGCCCCATCCACAATGAGCAGTTCTTC. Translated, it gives CSVERAGGPIHNEQFF.